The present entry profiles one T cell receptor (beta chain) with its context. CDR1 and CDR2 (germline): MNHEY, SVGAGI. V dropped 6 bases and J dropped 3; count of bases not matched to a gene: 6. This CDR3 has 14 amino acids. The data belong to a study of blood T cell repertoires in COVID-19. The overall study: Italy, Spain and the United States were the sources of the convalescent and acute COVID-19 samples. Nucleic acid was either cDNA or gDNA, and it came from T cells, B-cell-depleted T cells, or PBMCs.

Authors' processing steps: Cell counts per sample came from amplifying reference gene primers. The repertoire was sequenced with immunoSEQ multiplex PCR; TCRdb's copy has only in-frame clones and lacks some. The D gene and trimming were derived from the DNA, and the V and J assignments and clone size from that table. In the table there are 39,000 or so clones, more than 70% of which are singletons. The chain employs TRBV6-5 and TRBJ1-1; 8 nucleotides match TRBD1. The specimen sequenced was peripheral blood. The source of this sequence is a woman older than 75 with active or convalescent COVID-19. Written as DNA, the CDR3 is TGTGCCAGCAGGAGGCAGGGGGCGTACACTGAAGCTTTCTTT. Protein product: CASRRQGAYTEAFF.